This is a list of T cell receptor beta chains from one sample in a study of T cells in Graves' hyperthyroidism and ophthalmopathy. TCRdb used MiXCR to reprocess the multiplex PCR reads, holding one entry per CDR3 protein. In the table there are roughly 700,000 distinct CDR3 sequences, about 15% of which are singletons. The sample taken for sequencing was blood. All receptors come from a woman aged 18 to 35 with Graves' hyperthyroidism. Each CDR3 is given with its conserved first and last residue. The D gene is left open where the match is weak. Not all rows give a size; the values are once, few, many and, for expanded clones, a class.

j_call: TRBJ1-5; d_call: TRBD1; clone_size: many; v_call: TRBV12-3/TRBV12-4; cdr3_aa: CASRYRGLGPQHF; cdr3_nt: TGTGCCAGCAGGTACAGGGGTCTAGGGCCCCAGCATTTT
j_call: TRBJ2-7; d_call: -; clone_size: -; v_call: TRBV6-1; cdr3_aa: CASSPARLDSEQYF; cdr3_nt: TGTGCCAGCAGTCCAGCCAGGTTGGATTCCGAGCAGTACTTC
j_call: TRBJ2-1; d_call: TRBD2; clone_size: -; v_call: TRBV5-5; cdr3_aa: CASSLAPLAGGDEQFF; cdr3_nt: TGTGCCAGCAGCTTGGCCCCGCTAGCGGGAGGGGATGAGCAGTTCTTC
j_call: TRBJ1-1; d_call: -; clone_size: many; v_call: TRBV27; cdr3_aa: CASSMDGIEAFF; cdr3_nt: TGTGCCAGCAGCATGGACGGGATTGAAGCTTTCTTT
j_call: TRBJ2-7; d_call: -; clone_size: many; v_call: TRBV7-8; cdr3_aa: CASSPQAGRNYEQYF; cdr3_nt: TGTGCCAGCAGCCCCCAGGCGGGTCGGAACTACGAGCAGTACTTC
j_call: TRBJ1-1; d_call: TRBD1; clone_size: -; v_call: TRBV6-1; cdr3_aa: CASMRDRGYTEAFF; cdr3_nt: TGTGCCAGCATGAGGGACAGGGGTTACACTGAAGCTTTCTTT
j_call: TRBJ2-1; d_call: TRBD2; clone_size: few; v_call: TRBV7-3; cdr3_aa: CASSLGGLAGVGYNEQFF; cdr3_nt: TGTGCCAGCAGCTTGGGGGGACTAGCGGGAGTGGGCTACAATGAGCAGTTCTTC
j_call: TRBJ2-1; d_call: TRBD2; clone_size: -; v_call: TRBV18; cdr3_aa: CASSPPLAGINNEQFF; cdr3_nt: TGTGCCAGCTCACCCCCGCTAGCGGGAATCAACAATGAGCAGTTCTTC
j_call: TRBJ2-6; d_call: TRBD2; clone_size: few; v_call: TRBV2; cdr3_aa: CASTRTSSGANVLTF; cdr3_nt: TGTGCCAGCACCAGGACTAGCTCTGGGGCCAACGTCCTGACTTTC
j_call: TRBJ2-1; d_call: TRBD1; clone_size: many; v_call: TRBV2; cdr3_aa: CATTGDGGVNEQFF; cdr3_nt: TGTGCCACGACAGGGGATGGCGGCGTCAATGAGCAGTTCTTC
j_call: TRBJ2-5; d_call: TRBD2; clone_size: many; v_call: TRBV20-1; cdr3_aa: CSARDPRLGLAGGETQYF; cdr3_nt: TGCAGTGCTAGAGATCCAAGGTTGGGACTAGCGGGAGGGGAGACCCAGTACTTC
j_call: TRBJ2-2; d_call: TRBD1; clone_size: -; v_call: TRBV7-9; cdr3_aa: CASSEGQLWDTGELFF; cdr3_nt: TGTGCCAGCAGCGAGGGACAGCTATGGGACACCGGGGAGCTGTTTTTT
j_call: TRBJ2-1; d_call: TRBD1; clone_size: many; v_call: TRBV7-6; cdr3_aa: CASSSGTGGYNEQFF; cdr3_nt: TGTGCCAGCAGCTCCGGGACAGGGGGTTACAATGAGCAGTTCTTC
j_call: TRBJ2-7; d_call: -; clone_size: -; v_call: TRBV12-3/TRBV12-4; cdr3_aa: CASSPARPLSVYEQYF; cdr3_nt: TGTGCCAGCAGTCCAGCCCGACCCCTAAGCGTTTACGAGCAGTACTTC
j_call: TRBJ1-1; d_call: -; clone_size: -; v_call: TRBV6-1; cdr3_aa: CASRTLGREGEAFF; cdr3_nt: TGTGCCAGCAGAACGCTAGGACGTGAAGGTGAAGCTTTCTTT
j_call: TRBJ2-7; d_call: TRBD1; clone_size: -; v_call: TRBV19; cdr3_aa: CASSIKGGLSYEQYF; cdr3_nt: TGTGCCAGTAGTATAAAAGGGGGCCTCTCCTACGAGCAGTACTTC
j_call: TRBJ2-3; d_call: TRBD2; clone_size: few; v_call: TRBV28; cdr3_aa: CASSPPIGTSDSQYF; cdr3_nt: TGTGCCAGCAGTCCACCCATCGGGACTAGCGACTCGCAGTATTTT
j_call: TRBJ2-1; d_call: TRBD2; clone_size: many; v_call: TRBV7-2; cdr3_aa: CASSPSGRGTYNEQFF; cdr3_nt: TGTGCCAGCAGCCCAAGCGGGAGGGGTACCTACAATGAGCAGTTCTTC